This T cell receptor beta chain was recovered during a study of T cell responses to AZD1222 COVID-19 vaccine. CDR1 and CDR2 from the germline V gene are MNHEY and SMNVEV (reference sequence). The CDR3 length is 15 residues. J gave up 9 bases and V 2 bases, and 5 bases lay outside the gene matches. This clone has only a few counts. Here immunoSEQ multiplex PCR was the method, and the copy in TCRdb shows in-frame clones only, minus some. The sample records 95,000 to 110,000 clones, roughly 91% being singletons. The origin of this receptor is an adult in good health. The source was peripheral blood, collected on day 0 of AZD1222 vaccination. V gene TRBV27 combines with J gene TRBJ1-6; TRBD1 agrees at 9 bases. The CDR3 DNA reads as TGTGCCAGCAGTTTAGGGGACAGGGAGAGTTCACCCCTCCACTTT. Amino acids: CASSLGDRESSPLHF.